This TCR beta chain stems from a study of shared clonotypes between healthy human individuals. Turning to the study itself: The donor group consisted of two women and a few men, aged 18 to 49. Findings and caveats of the study: As a rule, naive subsets had a larger estimated richness than memory subsets.

CDR1 SGHVS and CDR2 FQNEAQ come from the germline V gene. V lost 1 base and J lost 8, with 11 bases in between. CDR3 length: 13 amino acids. As for this clone: Its antigen is undetermined.

Cells designated naive CD8 were CD45RO-negative and were positively selected for CCR7, with terminally differentiated effector memory CD45RA+ cells excluded. The assay was immunoSEQ multiplex PCR, and TCRdb's table has in-frame clones only and misses some. The sample includes over 2,000,000 clones, approximately 92% of them seen just once. The V call is TRBV7-8, the J call TRBJ1-2; perhaps TRBD1 as D (5 bases). This sequence originates from a man aged 18-30 years in good health. Some clones in this sample may be carry-over from other donors' samples. The sample comprised naive CD8+ T cells from PBMCs. The CDR3 is CASSLGQTSGYTF. Written as DNA, the CDR3 is TGTGCCAGCAGCTTAGGACAGACGAGCGGCTACACCTTC.